These 28 T cell receptor beta chains came from one sample sequenced in a study of blood T cell repertoires in COVID-19. Data came from immunoSEQ multiplex PCR; TCRdb stores just in-frame clones and leaves some out. The sample consists of 150,000 to 200,000 clones, 75% to 90% of them appearing once. The sequenced sample consisted of peripheral blood. Receptors originate from a man between 65 and 85 years old with active or convalescent COVID-19.

This chain uses TRBV5-1 with TRBJ2-1, with TRBD1 identical over 8 bases. In germline, CDR1 is SGHRS, CDR2 YFSETQ. This CDR3 is built from 20 residues. The ends lost 0 bases at V and 0 bases at J; junction bases unmatched: 14. The CDR3 loop is CASSLGGAGGPSSSYNEQFF. For the CDR3, the DNA is TGCGCCAGCAGCTTGGGTGGTGCAGGGGGCCCTTCGAGCTCCTACAATGAGCAGTTCTTC.

The chain is built from TRBV19 and TRBJ2-5; 10 bases map to TRBD1. J was trimmed by 7 bases and V by 4 bases; bases with no gene match: 9. In germline, CDR1 is LNHDA, CDR2 SQIVND (reference sequence). This CDR3 has 15 residues. The CDR3 DNA reads as TGTGCCAGTAGTACCCAGACAGGGGGCGCGGGGACCCAGTACTTC. It specifies CASSTQTGGAGTQYF. Together with reference TRBV19 and TRBJ2-5, the CDR3 gives the full variable domain: DGGITQSPKYLFRKEGQNVTLSCEQNLNHDAMYWYRQDPGQGLRLIYYSQIVNDFQKGDIAEGYSVSREKKESFPLTVTSAQKNPTAFYLCASSTQTGGAGTQYFGPGTRLLVL.

The chain links TRBV7-2 to TRBJ2-5; D gene ambiguous. Trimming removed 3 bases from V and 0 bases from J, with 8 bases in between. CDR3 length: 14 amino acids. In germline, CDR1 is SGHTA, CDR2 FQGNSA. The CDR3 DNA sequence: TGTGCCAGCAGCTTGTCGGTGTACCAAGAGACCCAGTACTTC. This gives the protein CASSLSVYQETQYF.

This clone is a singleton in its sample. The rearrangement joins TRBV7-9 to TRBJ1-2, with D unresolved. The germline V gene has CDR1 SEHNR and CDR2 FQNEAQ (reference sequence). V dropped 5 bases and J dropped 8 bases, with 18 bases sitting between them. There are 14 residues in the CDR3. Here the CDR3 reads CASSPQSLLEGYTF. In DNA form, the CDR3 reads TGTGCCAGCAGCCCTCAGAGCCTGCTGGAGGGCTACACCTTC.

The CDR3 bases are TGCGCCAGCAGCTTGGTGTCGGGGGACTACGAGCAGTACTTC. It translates to CASSLVSGDYEQYF. The chain joins TRBV5-1 to TRBJ2-7; a weak D match, TRBD2 (6 bases). V gave up 0 bases and J gave up 3 bases, with 10 bases separating them. CDR1 is SGHRS and CDR2 is YFSETQ in the germline V gene. The length of the CDR3 is 14 residues.

This chain uses TRBV7-2 with TRBJ1-2; weak D call: TRBD1 (6 bases). Trimming took 5 bases from V and 8 from J, leaving 21 bases between them. CDR1 SGHTA and CDR2 FQGNSA come from the germline V gene. The CDR3 runs to 15 residues. This CDR3 is CASSPRGGLRIGYTF. The CDR3 DNA reads TGTGCCAGCAGCCCCCGGGGGGGCCTCAGGATAGGCTACACCTTC.

The chain combines TRBV5-4 with TRBJ2-3, with D maybe TRBD2 (5 bases). This CDR3 spans 13 amino acids. The V end lost 6 bases, the J end lost 5 bases, and 13 bases lay between the germline ends. Germline-derived CDR1 and CDR2 are SGHNT and YYREEE (reference sequence). This chain's CDR3 is CASTDQGGDTQYF. The CDR3 region has the DNA TGTGCCAGCACAGATCAAGGAGGAGATACGCAGTATTTT.

The chain combines TRBV4-1 with TRBJ2-3; D might be TRBD1 (6 bases). CDR3 length: 16 amino acids. The germline V and J ends were trimmed by 4 bases and 1 base, with 15 bases remaining between them. Looked up from germline, CDR1 is MGHRA and CDR2 is YSYEKL. The CDR3 DNA reads TGCGCCAGCAGCCGACAGGAGAAGGGAGGCACAGATACGCAGTATTTT. This encodes CASSRQEKGGTDTQYF.

The genes are TRBV6-6 and TRBJ2-5, with TRBD2 as a possible D gene (6 bases). Trimming left V 2 bases short and J 2 bases short, with 6 bases between. The germline gives CDR1 MNHNY, CDR2 SVGAGI (reference sequence). The CDR3 is 13 residues long. CDR3 sequence (DNA): TGTGCCAGCAGTTACCGGGGGCAAGAGACCCAGTACTTC. It specifies CASSYRGQETQYF.

This chain joins TRBV11-3 and TRBJ1-5, with TRBD1 identical over 7 bases. The CDR3 sequence is 15 residues long. V lost 6 bases and J lost 2; bases outside the gene matches: 7. CDR1 is SGHNT and CDR2 is YENEEA in the germline V gene. Here the CDR3 DNA reads TGTGCCAGCAGGGAGGGGGCAGATTGCAATCAGCCCCAGCATTTT. This codes for CASREGADCNQPQHF.

This clone has only one observation. The rearrangement uses TRBV29-1 and TRBJ2-1; tentative D call: TRBD1 (6 bases). This CDR3 region has 11 residues. The ends were cut back, 3 bases at V and 12 bases at J, with 12 bases in the middle. Germline lookup yields CDR1 SQVTM and CDR2 ANQGSEA. This CDR3 reads CSVDQVRGQFF. The CDR3 DNA sequence: TGCAGCGTTGACCAAGTCAGGGGGCAGTTCTTC.

The gene calls are TRBV29-1 and TRBJ2-3; TRBD2 aligns across 8 bases. V trimming: 6 bases; J trimming: 6 bases; junction bases outside the gene matches: 8. The CDR3 length is 13 residues. The germline V gene encodes CDR1 SQVTM and CDR2 ANQGSEA. CDR3 sequence: CSVTGTRSDTQYF. The CDR3 DNA follows: TGCAGCGTCACCGGGACTAGGAGCGATACGCAGTATTTT.

The genes are TRBV3-1 (or the pseudogene TRBV3-2) and TRBJ1-6; D remains unclear. This CDR3 has 14 amino acids. Germline CDR1 LGHDT, CDR2 YNNKEL (reference sequence). With 5 bases removed from V and 4 bases from J, the gap between germline ends came to 9 bases. CDR3 sequence (DNA): TGTGCCAGCAGCGAACCCGGGTATAATTCACCCCTCCACTTT. It is translated as CASSEPGYNSPLHF.

This rearrangement joins TRBV3-1 (or the pseudogene TRBV3-2) to TRBJ1-2, with 9 bases aligning to TRBD1. The germline CDR1 and CDR2 sequences are LGHDT and YNNKEL (reference sequence). The CDR3 contains 13 residues. V gave up 7 bases and J gave up 8 bases; unmatched junction bases: 8. In DNA, the CDR3 is TGTGCCAGCAAGAGGGGACAGGGAAGGGGCTACACCTTC. It yields the protein CASKRGQGRGYTF.

The rearrangement uses TRBV6-2 or TRBV6-3 and TRBJ2-5; 10 bases are a match to TRBD2. V lost 5 bases and J lost 8; bases outside the gene matches: 5. Per the germline V gene, CDR1 is MNHEY and CDR2 is SVGEGT. The CDR3 runs to 13 residues. The CDR3 DNA follows: TGTGCCAGCAGTCTAGCGGGAGTTTTTACCCAGTACTTC. It encodes CASSLAGVFTQYF.

V is TRBV19 and J is TRBJ2-3; D perhaps matches TRBD2 (5 bases). The germline V gene encodes CDR1 LNHDA and CDR2 SQIVND (reference sequence). The V and J ends lost 2 bases and 1 base respectively, with 10 bases between them. The CDR3 is made up of 15 amino acids. In DNA form, the CDR3 reads TGTGCCAGTAGTATATGGCAGGAGGGCACAGATACGCAGTATTTT. Protein: CASSIWQEGTDTQYF.

The chain is built from TRBV19 and TRBJ2-4, with a tentative D call TRBD1 (5 bases). CDR1 is LNHDA and CDR2 is SQIVND in the germline V gene (reference sequence). The CDR3 is 16 amino acids. V gave up 4 bases and J gave up 3 bases, with 16 bases separating them. CDR3 nucleotides: TGTGCCAGTAGTACCAGCAGGGCGGCGGACAAAAACATTCAGTACTTC. As protein: CASSTSRAADKNIQYF.

The chain recombines TRBV4-3 with TRBJ1-6; maybe TRBD1 (5 bases). V was trimmed by 0 bases and J by 8 bases, leaving 11 bases between them. CDR3 length: 15 residues. Germline V gene data show CDR1 as LGHNA and CDR2 as YSLEER. The CDR3 reads CASSQDKRGDSPLHF. The CDR3 coding sequence is TGCGCCAGCAGCCAAGATAAAAGGGGTGATTCACCCCTCCACTTT.

This chain links TRBV19 with TRBJ2-1; possible D gene TRBD2, 5 bases. The germline V gene encodes CDR1 LNHDA and CDR2 SQIVND (reference sequence). The CDR3 length is 13 residues. The V end was cut by 6 bases, the J end by 1 base, with 7 bases between. This CDR3 reads CASSSGSYNEQFF. CDR3 coding DNA: TGTGCCAGTAGCAGCGGATCCTACAATGAGCAGTTCTTC.

This chain uses TRBV11-2 with TRBJ2-7; the match to TRBD1 covers 9 bases. Germline trimming cut 5 bases from V and 5 bases from J; bases unmatched to any gene: 10. In germline, CDR1 is SGHAT, CDR2 FQNNGV. The CDR3 loop spans 15 amino acids. The CDR3 DNA follows: TGTGCCAGCAGCCCGGGACAGGGAATCCCACACGAGCAGTACTTC. Protein sequence: CASSPGQGIPHEQYF.

CDR3 loop: CASSPRSVGGTQYF. The CDR3 DNA sequence: TGTGCCAGCAGTCCCAGGTCCGTGGGTGGGACCCAGTACTTC. This rearrangement joins TRBV6-5 to TRBJ2-5; D gene uncertain. Germline CDR1 MNHEY, CDR2 SVGAGI. The V gene lost 5 bases and the J gene lost 7 bases, with 17 bases spanning the gap. The length of the CDR3 is 14 residues.

The CDR3 reads CASRTSSARDNSPLHF. The CDR3 nucleotides read TGTGCCAGCAGGACCTCTTCGGCCAGGGATAATTCACCCCTCCACTTT. This rearrangement joins TRBV11-2 to TRBJ1-6, with D tentatively TRBD1 (5 bases). The germline gives CDR1 SGHAT, CDR2 FQNNGV. The CDR3 totals 16 residues. V was cut by 6 bases and J by 5 bases, with 17 bases left in between.

As concerns this clone: The sample carries other DNA sequences with the same CDR3. This rearrangement joins TRBV18 to TRBJ1-5; D is unresolved. CDR1 is KGHSH and CDR2 is LQKENI in the germline V gene. Trimming left V 2 bases short and J 2 bases short, with 16 bases between. The CDR3 is made up of 17 amino acids. This CDR3 reads CASSPTGVGRGNQPQHF. CDR3 DNA: TGTGCCAGCTCACCAACCGGGGTCGGTCGTGGCAATCAGCCCCAGCATTTT.

The chain recombines TRBV30 with TRBJ2-3; 10 bases align to TRBD1. Germline CDR1 reads GTSNPN; CDR2 reads SVGIG (reference sequence). This CDR3 is built from 13 residues. J gave up 7 bases and V 3 bases, and 4 bases lay outside the gene matches. The CDR3 DNA reads TGTGCCTGGAGGGACAGGGGGTGGTATACGCAGTATTTT. Its translation: CAWRDRGWYTQYF.

The chain uses TRBV28 and TRBJ1-6, with 7 bases aligning to TRBD1. This CDR3 is 11 amino acids long. The junction had 6 bases not matched to a gene; V was cut back by 8 bases and J by 14 bases. Per germline, CDR1 MDHEN and CDR2 SYDVKM. CDR3 DNA sequence: TGTGCCAGCGGGCAGGGGGTGACCCTCCACTTT. Protein: CASGQGVTLHF.

The gene calls are TRBV28 and TRBJ2-3; no clear D. The CDR3 is made up of 14 amino acids. Germline assignment: CDR1 MDHEN and CDR2 SYDVKM. V dropped 6 bases and J dropped 0 bases, with 10 bases sitting between them. The CDR3 is CASSRSASTDTQYF. CDR3 in DNA: TGTGCCAGCAGCCGAAGCGCAAGCACAGATACGCAGTATTTT.

The rearrangement links TRBV11-3 to TRBJ2-7; D is unresolved. Germline CDR1 and CDR2: SGHNT and YENEEA. CDR3 length: 12 amino acids. Trimming pared 5 bases from V and 10 bases from J, leaving 15 bases between. The CDR3 coding sequence is TGTGCCAGCAGCCACGGAATCGAGGCCCAGTACTTC. Protein sequence: CASSHGIEAQYF.

The chain couples TRBV5-1 to TRBJ2-3; 8 bases match TRBD2. The CDR3 covers 15 residues. CDR1 and CDR2 (germline): SGHRS, YFSETQ. Unmatched junction bases numbered 5, after V lost 4 bases and J lost 1 base. The CDR3 DNA reads as TGCGCCAGCAGCCAAGCGGGGGACCGCACAGATACGCAGTATTTT. Translation gives CASSQAGDRTDTQYF.